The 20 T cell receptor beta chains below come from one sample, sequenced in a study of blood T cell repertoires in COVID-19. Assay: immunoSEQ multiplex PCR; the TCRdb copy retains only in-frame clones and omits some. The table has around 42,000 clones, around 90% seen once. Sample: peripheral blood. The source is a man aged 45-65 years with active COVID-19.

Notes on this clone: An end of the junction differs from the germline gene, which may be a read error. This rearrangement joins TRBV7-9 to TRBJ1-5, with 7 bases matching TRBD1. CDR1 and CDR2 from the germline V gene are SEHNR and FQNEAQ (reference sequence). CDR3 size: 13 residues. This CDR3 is CANSFDRDQPQHF. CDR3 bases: TGTGCCAACAGCTTCGACAGGGATCAGCCCCAGCATTTT.

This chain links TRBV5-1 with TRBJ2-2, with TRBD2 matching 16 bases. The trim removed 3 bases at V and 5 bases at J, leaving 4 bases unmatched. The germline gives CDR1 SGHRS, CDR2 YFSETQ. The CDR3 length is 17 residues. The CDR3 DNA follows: TGCGCCAGCAGCTCCGGGACTAGCGGGGGGGCAACCGGGGAGCTGTTTTTT. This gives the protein CASSSGTSGGATGELFF.

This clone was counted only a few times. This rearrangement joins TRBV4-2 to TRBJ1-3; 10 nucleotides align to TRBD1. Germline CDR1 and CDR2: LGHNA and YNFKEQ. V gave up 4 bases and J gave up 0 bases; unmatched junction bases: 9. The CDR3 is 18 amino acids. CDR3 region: CASSLRDRGQSSGNTIYF. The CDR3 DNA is TGTGCCAGCAGCCTCCGGGACAGGGGACAGAGCTCTGGAAACACCATATATTTT.

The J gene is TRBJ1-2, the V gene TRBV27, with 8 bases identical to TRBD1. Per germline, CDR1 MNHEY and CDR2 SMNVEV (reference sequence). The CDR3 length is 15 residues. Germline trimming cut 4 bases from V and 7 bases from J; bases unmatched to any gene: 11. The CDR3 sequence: CASSSRVGTGSGYTF. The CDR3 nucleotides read TGTGCCAGCAGTTCGCGGGTGGGGACAGGAAGTGGCTACACCTTC.

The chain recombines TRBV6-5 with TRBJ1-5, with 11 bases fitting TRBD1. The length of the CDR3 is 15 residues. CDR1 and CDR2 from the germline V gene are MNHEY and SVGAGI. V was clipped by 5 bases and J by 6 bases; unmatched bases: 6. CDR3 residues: CASSTGQGAVQPQHF. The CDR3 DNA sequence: TGTGCCAGCAGTACAGGACAGGGGGCGGTTCAGCCCCAGCATTTT.

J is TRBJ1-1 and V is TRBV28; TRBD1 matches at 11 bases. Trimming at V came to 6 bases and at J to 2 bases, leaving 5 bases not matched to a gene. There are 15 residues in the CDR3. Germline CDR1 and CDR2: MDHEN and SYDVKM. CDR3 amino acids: CASSGQGAGNTEAFF. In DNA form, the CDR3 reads TGTGCCAGCAGCGGACAGGGGGCAGGTAACACTGAAGCTTTCTTT.

The CDR3 DNA follows: TGTGCCAGCAGCTTAGTTGTGGGGGGGTCCAATGAGCAGTTCTTC. Protein sequence: CASSLVVGGSNEQFF. The J gene is TRBJ2-1, the V gene TRBV7-8; 7 bases are a match to TRBD2. With V trimmed by 1 base and J by 6 bases, 6 bases remained unmatched. This CDR3 has 15 residues. CDR1 and CDR2 from the germline V gene are SGHVS and FQNEAQ.

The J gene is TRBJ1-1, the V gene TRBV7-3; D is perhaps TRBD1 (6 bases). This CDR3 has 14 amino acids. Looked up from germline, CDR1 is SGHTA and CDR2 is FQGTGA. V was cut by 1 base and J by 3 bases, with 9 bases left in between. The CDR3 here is CASSLMGADTEAFF. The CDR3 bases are TGTGCCAGCAGCTTAATGGGGGCGGACACTGAAGCTTTCTTT.

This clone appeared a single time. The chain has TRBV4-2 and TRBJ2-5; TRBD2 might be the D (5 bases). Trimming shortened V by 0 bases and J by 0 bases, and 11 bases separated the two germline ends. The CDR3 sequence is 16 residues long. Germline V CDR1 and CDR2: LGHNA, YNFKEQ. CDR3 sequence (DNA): TGTGCCAGCAGCCAAGATGGGCCGGGGTACCAAGAGACCCAGTACTTC. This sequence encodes CASSQDGPGYQETQYF.

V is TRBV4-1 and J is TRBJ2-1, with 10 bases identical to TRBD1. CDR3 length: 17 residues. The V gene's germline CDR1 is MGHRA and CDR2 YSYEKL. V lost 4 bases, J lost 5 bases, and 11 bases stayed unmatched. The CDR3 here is CASSRDFRDRGDNEQFF. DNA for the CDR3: TGCGCCAGCAGCCGGGACTTCCGGGACAGGGGTGACAATGAGCAGTTCTTC.

The CDR3 loop is CASSPRRDRTDTQYF. CDR3 in DNA: TGTGCCAGCAGCCCACGACGGGATCGCACAGATACGCAGTATTTT. J is TRBJ2-3 and V is TRBV7-8, with a weak D call TRBD2 (5 bases). Looked up from germline, CDR1 is SGHVS and CDR2 is FQNEAQ. This CDR3 has 15 residues. Trimming removed 5 bases from V and 1 base from J, with 13 bases in between.

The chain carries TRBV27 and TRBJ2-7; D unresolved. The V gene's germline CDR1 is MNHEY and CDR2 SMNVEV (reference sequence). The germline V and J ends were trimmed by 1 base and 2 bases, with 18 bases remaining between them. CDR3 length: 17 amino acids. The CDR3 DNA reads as TGTGCCAGCAGTTTATACTCTCCTCCCGGGTTCCCCTACGAGCAGTACTTC. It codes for CASSLYSPPGFPYEQYF.

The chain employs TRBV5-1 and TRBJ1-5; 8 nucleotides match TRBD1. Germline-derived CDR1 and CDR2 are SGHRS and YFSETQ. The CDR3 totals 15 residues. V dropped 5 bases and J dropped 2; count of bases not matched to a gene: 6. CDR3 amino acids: CASRATGDRNQPQHF. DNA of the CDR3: TGCGCCAGCAGAGCGACAGGGGATCGCAATCAGCCCCAGCATTTT.

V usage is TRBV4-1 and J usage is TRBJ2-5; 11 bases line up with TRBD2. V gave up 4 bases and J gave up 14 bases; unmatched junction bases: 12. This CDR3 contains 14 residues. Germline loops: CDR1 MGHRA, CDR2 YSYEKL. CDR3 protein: CASSPTQETSGGYF. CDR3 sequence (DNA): TGCGCCAGCAGCCCAACTCAAGAAACTAGCGGGGGATACTTC.

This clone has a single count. The chain's CDR3 is CASSVEGQGTQYF. The CDR3 DNA follows: TGTGCCAGCAGCGTAGAGGGGCAGGGAACGCAGTATTTT. The chain combines TRBV9 with TRBJ2-3; tentative D call: TRBD1 (5 bases). Looked up from germline, CDR1 is SGDLS and CDR2 is YYNGEE. The CDR3 is made up of 13 amino acids. Trimming left V 0 bases short and J 9 bases short, with 11 bases between.

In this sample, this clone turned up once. CDR3 sequence (DNA): TGTGCCACCTCCCAGGGAGGTCAAGCGCAGTATTTT. This sequence encodes CATSQGGQAQYF. The V call is TRBV24-1, the J call TRBJ2-3, with TRBD2 as a possible D gene (6 bases). Germline V lookup: CDR1 KGHDR, CDR2 SFDVKD. CDR3 length equals 12 residues. V was shortened by 9 bases and J by 10 bases, with 16 bases between the two germline ends.

CDR3 nucleotides: TGCAGTGCCCCGATCGGTTATGGCTACACCTTC. This gives the protein CSAPIGYGYTF. The chain joins TRBV20-1 to TRBJ1-2; D not certain. Germline CDR1 is DFQATT and CDR2 is SNEGSKA (reference sequence). Trimming cost V 6 bases and J 5 bases, with 10 bases left between them. The CDR3 contains 11 residues.

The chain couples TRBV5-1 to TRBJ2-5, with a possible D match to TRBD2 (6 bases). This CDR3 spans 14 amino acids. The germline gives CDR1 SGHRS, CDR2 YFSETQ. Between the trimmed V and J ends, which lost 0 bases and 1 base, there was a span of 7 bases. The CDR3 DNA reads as TGCGCCAGCAGCTTGGCTAGCGTCCAAGAGACCCAGTACTTC. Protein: CASSLASVQETQYF.

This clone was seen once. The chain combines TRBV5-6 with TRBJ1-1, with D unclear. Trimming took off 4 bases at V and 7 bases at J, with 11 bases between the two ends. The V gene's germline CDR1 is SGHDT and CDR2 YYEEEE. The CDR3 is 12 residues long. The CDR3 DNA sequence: TGTGCCAGCAGCACCCGGGATGTTGAAGCTTTCTTT. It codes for CASSTRDVEAFF.

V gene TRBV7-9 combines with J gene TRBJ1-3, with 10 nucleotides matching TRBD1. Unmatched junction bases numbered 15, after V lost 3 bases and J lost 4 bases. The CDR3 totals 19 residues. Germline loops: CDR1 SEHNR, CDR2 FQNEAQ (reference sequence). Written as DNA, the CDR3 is TGTGCCAGCAGCTTTATAATGGGACAGGGGTTTTTCTCCGGAAACACCATATATTTT. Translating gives CASSFIMGQGFFSGNTIYF.